This TCR beta chain was recorded in a study of cytomegalovirus exposure and HLA in healthy donors. Study context: Most donors, 70% to 85% of a few hundred genotyped, fell in the Caucasian-associated ancestry cluster. Study-wide findings and caveats: Reports described diagnosis of cytomegalovirus status by the classifier as highly specific and sensitive. An analysis done earlier found most TCR beta V segments productive about 87% or about 30% of the time.

As to this clone: What it binds is unknown.

The primer mix had 60 Vbeta and 13 Jbeta primers. Here immunoSEQ multiplex PCR was the method, and the copy in TCRdb shows in-frame clones only, minus some. In the table there are about 150,000 clones, 70% to 80% of which are singletons. Per germline, CDR1 LNHDA and CDR2 SQIVND (reference sequence). This CDR3 has 15 amino acids. The trim removed 3 bases at V and 4 bases at J, leaving 3 bases unmatched. This clonotype was obtained from a man aged 25-40 years in good health and CMV-seronegative. The V gene is TRBV19, the J gene TRBJ2-1, with TRBD2 matching 10 bases. The specimen was PBMCs. CDR3 sequence reads: CASSMSGGVYNEQFF. The CDR3, as DNA: TGTGCCAGTAGTATGAGCGGGGGGGTTTACAATGAGCAGTTCTTC.